The clone carrying this T cell receptor beta chain has a handful of counts. The antigen remains unidentified. The data were obtained in a study of metastatic and nonmetastatic thyroid tumors. Looking at the study overall: Comparison of repertoires was carried out across blood and tumor or nodule tissue from malignant and benign thyroid patients. Overall study findings and caveats: It was reportedly found that TCR beta diversity was significantly higher in malignant thyroid tumors than in benign nodules, a difference seen in both blood and tumor samples.

CDR1 is MDHEN and CDR2 is SYDVKM in the germline V gene. This CDR3 is 14 amino acids long. The V and J ends lost 1 base and 1 base respectively, with 2 bases between them. In the original analysis: Across clinicopathological groups, CDR3 differences served as the basis for building a distant-metastasis classifier for papillary thyroid cancer. TCRdb recomputed clones from the PCR reads via MiXCR. These V and J calls derive from TCRdb rather than the authors' analysis. The profile shows approximately 35,000 clones, 35% of them singletons. All patients were treatment-naive before thyroid surgery. This rearrangement joins TRBV28 to TRBJ2-6; the D is unclear. The sequence came from a female donor with papillary thyroid cancer or a benign thyroid nodule (not recorded which). Some clones in this sample may be carry-over from other donors' samples. Source material: tumor tissue. The CDR3 nucleotides are TGTGCCAGCAGTTTATATTCTGGGGCCAACGTCCTGACTTTC. It is translated as CASSLYSGANVLTF.